This T cell receptor (beta chain) originates from a study of T cells in tuberculosis. About the research overall: Blood was taken before or within 7 days of anti-tuberculosis therapy.

CDR1 and CDR2 from the germline V gene are SGHTA and FQGTGA. CDR3 length equals 15 residues. The V gene end was trimmed by 7 bases and the J gene end by 3 bases; junction bases not matched to a gene: 10. Time point defined: new active TB diagnosis, blood taken before or within 7 days of starting treatment. Sequencing was performed with immunoSEQ multiplex PCR; in TCRdb, only in-frame clones are kept and a portion is missing. The top ten hold 6.8% of the sample, which has some 30,000 clones, around 90% seen once. The gene calls are TRBV7-3 and TRBJ2-7; 9 nucleotides agree with TRBD1. This sequence originates from an adult with tuberculosis. The sequencing here drew on PBMCs, taken at tuberculosis diagnosis. The CDR3 sequence: CASILGTGRFYEQYF. Written as DNA, the CDR3 is TGTGCCAGCATCCTGGGGACAGGGAGGTTCTACGAGCAGTACTTC.